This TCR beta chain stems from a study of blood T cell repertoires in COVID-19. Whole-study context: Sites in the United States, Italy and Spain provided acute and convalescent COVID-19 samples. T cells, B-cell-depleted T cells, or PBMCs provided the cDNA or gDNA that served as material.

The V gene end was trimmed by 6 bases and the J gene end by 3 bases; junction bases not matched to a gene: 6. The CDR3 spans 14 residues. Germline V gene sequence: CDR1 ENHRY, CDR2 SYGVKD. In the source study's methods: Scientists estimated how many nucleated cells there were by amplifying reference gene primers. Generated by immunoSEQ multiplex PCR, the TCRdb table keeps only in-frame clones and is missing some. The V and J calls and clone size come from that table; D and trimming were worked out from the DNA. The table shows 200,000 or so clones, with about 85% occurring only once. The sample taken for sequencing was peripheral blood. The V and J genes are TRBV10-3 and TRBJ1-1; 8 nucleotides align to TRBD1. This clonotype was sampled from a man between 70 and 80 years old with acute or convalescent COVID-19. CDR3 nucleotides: TGTGCCATCAGGGAGGACAGGGCGTACACTGAAGCTTTCTTT. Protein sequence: CAIREDRAYTEAFF.